This T cell receptor beta chain comes out of a study of shared clonotypes between healthy human individuals. Findings and limits, study-wide: Non-shared clonotypes displayed generation probabilities falling below those of clonotypes present in all four donors.

The data were produced by immunoSEQ multiplex PCR, yet TCRdb's version contains in-frame clones alone and is incomplete. The table lists approximately 1.5 million clones, around 98% of them singletons. V was cut by 2 bases and J by 8 bases, with 15 bases left in between. Germline lookup yields CDR1 SGHAT and CDR2 FQNNGV. CDR3 size: 15 residues. Turning to this clone: What it binds is unknown.

The TCR was taken from a man aged 25 to 45 in good health. The rearrangement joins TRBV11-2 to TRBJ1-4, with D uncertain. Sequences were obtained from naive CD4+ T cells sorted from blood. The subset is: CD45RA+ positively selected. The CDR3 bases are TGTGCCAGCAGCTTATTCATCGGGGAAGGGGAAAAACTGTTTTTT. Residues: CASSLFIGEGEKLFF.